This record concerns one T cell receptor (beta chain) sequence. What it recognizes is unknown. Generated by immunoSEQ multiplex PCR, the TCRdb table keeps only in-frame clones and is missing some. The data hold about 74,000 clones, with about 81% observed a single time. The sample belongs to a study of T cells in localized non-small cell lung cancer. Notes on the study in general: Paired adjacent lung recovered a median roughly 60 of the top 100 tumor clones.

The CDR3 spans 12 residues. CDR1 SNHLY and CDR2 FYNNEI come from the germline V gene. V was pared by 5 bases and J by 1 base, with 5 bases between. V and J are TRBV2 and TRBJ2-5; D call uncertain. The clonotype originates from a female donor over 55 with stage I lung adenocarcinoma. This sample comprised peripheral blood, obtained before any cancer treatment. CDR3 DNA sequence: TGTGCCAGCAGTCCCAGCCAAGAGACCCAGTACTTC. Translating gives CASSPSQETQYF. Using reference TRBV2 and TRBJ2-5 for the parts outside the CDR3, the full variable domain is EPEVTQTPSHQVTQMGQEVILRCVPISNHLYFYWYRQILGQKVEFLVSFYNNEISEKSEIFDDQFSVERPDGSNFTLKIRSTKLEDSAMYFCASSPSQETQYFGPGTRLLVL.